Each of the 26 T cell receptor beta chains below was sequenced from the same sample in a study of T cell changes during pregnancy in multiple sclerosis. Clones were read by immunoSEQ multiplex PCR, and TCRdb kept only the in-frame ones, dropping some. The sample lists 45,000 or so clones, roughly nine tenths occurring once. The material sequenced was CD4+ T cells from peripheral blood mononuclear cells, taken after pregnancy. The receptors come from a female donor with multiple sclerosis, enrolled in a pregnancy study.

CDR3 in amino acids: CASSGGQGHTDTQYF. DNA for the CDR3: TGTGCCAGCAGTGGCGGACAGGGGCACACAGATACGCAGTATTTT. This chain links TRBV6-4 with TRBJ2-3, with 9 bases fitting TRBD1. This CDR3 spans 15 amino acids. Trimming took 4 bases from V and 2 from J; bases not matched to a gene: 4. Per germline, CDR1 MRHNA and CDR2 SNTAGT.

The chain links TRBV10-1 to TRBJ2-1; D is ambiguous. The germline V gene encodes CDR1 WNHNN and CDR2 SYGVQD (reference sequence). Trimming pared 0 bases from V and 7 bases from J, leaving 10 bases between. CDR3 length: 14 amino acids. CDR3 residues: CASSESATKNEQFF. The CDR3 region has the DNA TGCGCCAGCAGTGAGTCAGCCACCAAGAATGAGCAGTTCTTC.

This chain connects TRBV5-6 to TRBJ1-2; the D gene is possibly TRBD1 (6 bases). Germline V CDR1 and CDR2: SGHDT, YYEEEE. V dropped 4 bases and J dropped 8 bases, with 15 bases sitting between them. This CDR3 region has 13 residues. CDR3 nucleotide sequence: TGTGCCAGCAGCCTCGGGGGGCGAGGGGGCTACACCTTC. Amino acids: CASSLGGRGGYTF.

The chain uses TRBV28 and TRBJ1-2; 8 bases agree with TRBD1. The CDR3 sequence is 13 residues long. Germline CDR1 is MDHEN and CDR2 is SYDVKM. After removal of 7 bases from V and 7 bases from J, the junction contained 8 bases not matched to a gene. CDR3 in amino acids: CASTRTGGGGYTF. The CDR3 DNA sequence: TGTGCCAGCACCCGCACAGGGGGGGGTGGCTACACCTTC.

The chain couples TRBV18 to TRBJ1-5; D is possibly TRBD1 (6 bases). V was clipped by 3 bases and J by 2 bases, with 8 bases between them. The CDR3 spans 14 residues. Germline-derived CDR1 and CDR2 are KGHSH and LQKENI. Here the CDR3 reads CASSPRQGNQPQHF. CDR3 nucleotide sequence: TGTGCCAGCTCACCCAGACAGGGCAATCAGCCCCAGCATTTT.

The chain is built from TRBV19 and TRBJ2-1; 9 nucleotides match TRBD1. Germline trimming cut 7 bases from V and 9 bases from J; bases unmatched to any gene: 7. This CDR3 contains 13 residues. The germline CDR1 and CDR2 sequences are LNHDA and SQIVND (reference sequence). This chain's CDR3 is CASMDRGDLEQFF. The CDR3 DNA reads TGTGCCAGTATGGACAGGGGCGATCTTGAGCAGTTCTTC.

The chain combines TRBV10-3 with TRBJ2-7; tentatively, D is TRBD2 (6 bases). V was pared by 0 bases and J by 6 bases, with 12 bases between. This CDR3 spans 14 amino acids. Germline CDR1 and CDR2: ENHRY and SYGVKD. DNA for the CDR3: TGTGCCATCAGTGAGTCGATGGGGGAGGCCGAGCAGTACTTC. Translation gives CAISESMGEAEQYF.

This clone was recorded once. This chain uses TRBV6-5 with TRBJ2-2, with D maybe TRBD1 (6 bases). Trimming shortened V by 5 bases and J by 3 bases, and 7 bases separated the two germline ends. CDR3 length: 13 residues. Per germline, CDR1 MNHEY and CDR2 SVGAGI. CDR3 sequence (DNA): TGTGCCAGCAGTAGGGGGTACACCGGGGAGCTGTTTTTT. Translation: CASSRGYTGELFF.

This clone was found once. V usage is TRBV23-1 and J usage is TRBJ2-1; 7 bases align to TRBD1. TRBV23-1 is assigned to the ORF class and has an uncertain function. J gave up 1 base and V 4 bases, and 4 bases lay outside the gene matches. This CDR3 spans 15 amino acids. The CDR3 sequence is CASSPRDSSYNEQFF. CDR3 DNA sequence: TGCGCCAGCAGTCCAAGGGACAGTTCCTACAATGAGCAGTTCTTC.

The chain carries TRBV28 and TRBJ2-4; TRBD2 matches at 12 bases. CDR1 and CDR2 from the germline V gene are MDHEN and SYDVKM. J gave up 7 bases and V 4 bases, and 11 bases lay outside the gene matches. The CDR3 consists of 17 residues. Here the CDR3 reads CASSSIGLAGQRNIQYF. In nucleotides, the CDR3 is TGTGCCAGCAGTTCCATAGGACTAGCGGGACAAAGGAACATTCAGTACTTC.

This sequence joins TRBV28 and TRBJ1-1, with D hard to call. The CDR3 has 12 amino acids. With 3 bases removed from V and 6 bases from J, the gap between germline ends came to 8 bases. Germline V CDR1 and CDR2: MDHEN, SYDVKM. The DNA for the CDR3 is TGTGCCAGCAGTTTGTACTTTTCTGAAGCTTTCTTT. Its translation: CASSLYFSEAFF.

This chain joins TRBV19 and TRBJ2-1; D is uncertain. The CDR3 consists of 12 residues. The ends were cut back, 1 base at V and 9 bases at J, with 7 bases in the middle. Germline values: CDR1 LNHDA, CDR2 SQIVND (reference sequence). CDR3: CASSIGQSEQFF. CDR3 in DNA: TGTGCCAGTAGTATAGGGCAATCTGAGCAGTTCTTC.

CDR3 amino acids: CASSYTEGWTSLSSYEQYF. CDR3 coding DNA: TGTGCCAGCAGCTATACGGAGGGCTGGACTAGCCTGAGCTCCTACGAGCAGTACTTC. V gene TRBV11-1 combines with J gene TRBJ2-7; the match to TRBD2 covers 8 bases. V lost 4 bases, J lost 0 bases, and 17 bases stayed unmatched. Germline values: CDR1 SGHAT, CDR2 FQDESV (reference sequence). The length of the CDR3 is 19 residues.

This chain links TRBV28 with TRBJ2-7, with a weak D call TRBD2 (6 bases). This CDR3 is built from 15 residues. Germline loops: CDR1 MDHEN, CDR2 SYDVKM. V was pared by 5 bases and J by 4 bases, with 18 bases between. The CDR3 sequence: CASSAPGTSRYEQYF. CDR3 nucleotides: TGTGCCAGCAGTGCCCCCGGGACTTCACGATACGAGCAGTACTTC.

The chain uses TRBV5-1 and TRBJ2-1, with 10 positions matching TRBD2. J gave up 5 bases and V 1 base, and 9 bases lay outside the gene matches. Germline V CDR1 and CDR2: SGHRS, YFSETQ. CDR3 size: 17 residues. CDR3 sequence (DNA): TGCGCCAGCAGCTTGAGAGCGGGGACTAGCGACCACAATGAGCAGTTCTTC. This gives the protein CASSLRAGTSDHNEQFF.

The rearrangement links TRBV28 to TRBJ2-1; TRBD1 matches at 10 bases. This CDR3 spans 14 amino acids. Unmatched junction bases numbered 3, after V lost 4 bases and J lost 6 bases. In germline, CDR1 is MDHEN, CDR2 SYDVKM. The CDR3 protein is CASSSGTGANEQFF. CDR3 bases: TGTGCCAGCAGTTCCGGGACAGGGGCCAATGAGCAGTTCTTC.

This chain links TRBV6-6 with TRBJ1-1; D remains unclear. The CDR3 extends over 15 amino acids. Germline V CDR1 and CDR2: MNHNY, SVGAGI (reference sequence). V was pared by 2 bases and J by 2 bases, with 12 bases between. CDR3 sequence: CASSYGPAVNTEAFF. The CDR3, as DNA: TGTGCCAGCAGTTACGGGCCGGCAGTTAACACTGAAGCTTTCTTT.

This chain uses TRBV11-2 with TRBJ2-5, with 9 bases fitting TRBD2. With V trimmed by 1 base and J by 9 bases, 18 bases remained unmatched. Germline values: CDR1 SGHAT, CDR2 FQNNGV. CDR3 length: 18 residues. The CDR3, as DNA: TGTGCCAGCAGCTTAGGAATTACCGGGACTAGCCGGGGGGAGGCCCAGTACTTC. Translation gives CASSLGITGTSRGEAQYF.

The V call is TRBV2, the J call TRBJ1-3, with 9 nucleotides matching TRBD1. Germline-derived CDR1 and CDR2 are SNHLY and FYNNEI. The CDR3 extends over 15 amino acids. J was trimmed by 4 bases and V by 6 bases; bases with no gene match: 7. The CDR3 here is CASSPTGGVGNTIYF. In nucleotides, the CDR3 is TGTGCCAGCAGCCCAACAGGGGGCGTCGGAAACACCATATATTTT.

The gene calls are TRBV7-9 and TRBJ2-3, with D unresolved. The CDR3 loop spans 13 amino acids. The germline V gene has CDR1 SEHNR and CDR2 FQNEAQ (reference sequence). Trimming took off 1 base at V and 5 bases at J, with 7 bases between the two ends. CDR3 protein: CASSLETGDTQYF. CDR3 sequence (DNA): TGTGCCAGCAGCTTAGAAACGGGAGATACGCAGTATTTT.

The chain employs TRBV28 and TRBJ1-2; 7 bases are a match to TRBD1. The V segment lost 5 bases and the J segment 6 bases; nucleotides outside the gene matches: 9. This CDR3 has 14 amino acids. The germline V gene encodes CDR1 MDHEN and CDR2 SYDVKM. The CDR3 nucleotides are TGTGCCAGCAGTATACCTCAGGGGGTCCATGGCTACACCTTC. Translated: CASSIPQGVHGYTF.

The sample holds one count of this clone. The chain joins TRBV23-1 to TRBJ2-1; D unresolved. TRBV23-1 falls under the ORF class, with uncertain function. Trimming removed 5 bases at V and 8 bases at J, with 4 bases between. The CDR3 covers 10 residues. The DNA for the CDR3 is TGCGCCAGCAGTAGAGATGAGCAGTTCTTC. It translates to CASSRDEQFF.

The genes are TRBV10-3 and TRBJ1-3, with D perhaps TRBD1 (6 bases). The germline V gene encodes CDR1 ENHRY and CDR2 SYGVKD. The ends were cut back, 7 bases at V and 6 bases at J, with 16 bases in the middle. The CDR3 covers 14 residues. The CDR3 nucleotides are TGTGCCATCACCGGAACAGGGTGGGCAAACACCATATATTTT. Its translation is CAITGTGWANTIYF.

J is TRBJ2-5 and V is TRBV14, with 9 bases matching TRBD1. After removal of 5 bases from V and 5 bases from J, the junction contained 3 bases not matched to a gene. This CDR3 has 13 amino acids. Germline V gene lookup returns CDR1 SGHDN and CDR2 FVKESK. CDR3 sequence (DNA): TGTGCCAGCAGCGACAGGGGGTTGGAGACCCAGTACTTC. Amino acid sequence: CASSDRGLETQYF.

The genes are TRBV5-1 and TRBJ2-3; D gene ambiguous. Germline V lookup: CDR1 SGHRS, CDR2 YFSETQ. The germline V and J ends were trimmed by 3 bases and 3 bases, with 11 bases remaining between them. CDR3 length equals 14 residues. CDR3: CASSWPLGTDTQYF. CDR3 nucleotide sequence: TGCGCCAGCAGCTGGCCCCTAGGAACAGATACGCAGTATTTT.

The genes are TRBV19 and TRBJ2-7; the match to TRBD2 covers 11 bases. The CDR3 is 17 amino acids. The J segment lost 2 bases and the V segment lost 6 bases, leaving 12 bases of the junction unmatched. Germline assignment: CDR1 LNHDA and CDR2 SQIVND (reference sequence). CDR3 nucleotide sequence: TGTGCCAGTAGCCCACCTCCCCCTAGCGGGAGGACCTACGAGCAGTACTTC. Its protein product is CASSPPPPSGRTYEQYF.